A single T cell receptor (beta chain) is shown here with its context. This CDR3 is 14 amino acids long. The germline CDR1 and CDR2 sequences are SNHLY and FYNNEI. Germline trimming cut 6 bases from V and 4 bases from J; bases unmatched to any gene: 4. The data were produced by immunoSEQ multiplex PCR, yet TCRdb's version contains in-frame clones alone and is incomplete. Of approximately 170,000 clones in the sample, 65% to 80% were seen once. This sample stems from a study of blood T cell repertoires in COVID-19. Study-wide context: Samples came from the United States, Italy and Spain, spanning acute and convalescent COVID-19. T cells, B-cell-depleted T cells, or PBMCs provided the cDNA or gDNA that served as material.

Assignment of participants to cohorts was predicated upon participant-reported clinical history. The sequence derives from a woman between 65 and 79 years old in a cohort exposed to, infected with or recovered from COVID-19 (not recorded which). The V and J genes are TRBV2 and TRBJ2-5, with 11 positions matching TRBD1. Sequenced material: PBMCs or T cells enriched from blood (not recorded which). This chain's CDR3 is CASRLGQGAETQYF. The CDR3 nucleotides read TGTGCCAGCAGACTCGGACAGGGGGCAGAGACCCAGTACTTC.